Below, 7 T cell receptor beta chains from the same sample are listed, as sequenced in a study of blood T cell repertoires in COVID-19. TCRdb's copy holds only in-frame clones and misses some; the assay was immunoSEQ multiplex PCR. The data contain around 60,000 clones, 80% to 90% of them seen just once; the ten biggest clones take up 4.5% to 7%. The sample consisted of peripheral blood. Receptors originate from a woman aged 60-75 years with acute or convalescent COVID-19.

The chain has TRBV5-1 and TRBJ2-2, with 7 bases aligning to TRBD1. Trimming cost V 0 bases and J 6 bases; bases outside gene matches: 8. The CDR3 is 16 amino acids. Per germline, CDR1 SGHRS and CDR2 YFSETQ. The CDR3 region is CASSLVTTGFAGELFF. DNA of the CDR3: TGCGCCAGCAGCTTGGTTACGACAGGGTTTGCCGGGGAGCTGTTTTTT.

The V gene is TRBV5-1, the J gene TRBJ2-7; maybe TRBD1 (5 bases). Trimming removed 2 bases from V and 3 bases from J, with 15 bases in between. Germline CDR1 reads SGHRS; CDR2 reads YFSETQ. The CDR3 has 15 residues. The CDR3, as DNA: TGCGCCAGCAGCTTAGGAACAGGTAGGATCTACGAGCAGTACTTC. This codes for CASSLGTGRIYEQYF.

The rearrangement links TRBV27 to TRBJ1-6, with TRBD1 as a possible D gene (6 bases). CDR1 and CDR2 (germline): MNHEY, SMNVEV (reference sequence). V lost 5 bases to trimming and J lost 7 bases, with 12 bases between them. CDR3 size: 14 residues. This chain's CDR3 is CASSTRTENSPLHF. In DNA, the CDR3 is TGTGCCAGCAGTACCCGGACAGAGAATTCACCCCTCCACTTT.

The chain combines TRBV11-2 with TRBJ2-7, with 9 bases that match TRBD2. From germline, CDR1 is SGHAT and CDR2 FQNNGV. V lost 8 bases and J lost 5; bases outside the gene matches: 7. The CDR3 runs to 13 residues. CDR3 bases: TGTGCCAGCTTGGCTAGCGGGGAAGACGAGCAGTACTTC. Amino acids: CASLASGEDEQYF.

The chain combines TRBV4-2 with TRBJ2-3; TRBD2 matches 11 bases. After removal of 1 base from V and 4 bases from J, the junction contained 4 bases not matched to a gene. Germline V gene sequence: CDR1 LGHNA, CDR2 YNFKEQ. There are 16 residues in the CDR3. CDR3 in amino acids: CASSQVAGGPSDTQYF. The DNA for the CDR3 is TGTGCCAGCAGCCAAGTAGCGGGGGGGCCATCAGATACGCAGTATTTT.

The chain couples TRBV11-3 to TRBJ2-1; 9 bases fit TRBD1. The CDR3 consists of 13 residues. Germline V CDR1 and CDR2: SGHNT, YENEEA. J was trimmed by 7 bases and V by 4 bases; bases with no gene match: 2. The CDR3 protein is CASSSGTGNEQFF. CDR3 bases: TGTGCCAGCAGCTCTGGGACAGGGAATGAGCAGTTCTTC.

The chain couples TRBV6-5 to TRBJ1-5, with TRBD1 matching over 9 bases. CDR1 and CDR2 from the germline V gene are MNHEY and SVGAGI. CDR3 length: 13 residues. Unmatched junction bases numbered 1, after V lost 6 bases and J lost 4 bases. The CDR3 nucleotides read TGTGCCAGCAGCGGGACAGGGAATCAGCCCCAGCATTTT. Encoded protein: CASSGTGNQPQHF.